The sample holds one count of the clone carrying this T cell receptor (beta chain). These data belong to a study of cytomegalovirus exposure and HLA in healthy donors. V dropped 3 bases and J dropped 6; count of bases not matched to a gene: 10. Germline V gives CDR1 SGHAT, CDR2 FQDESV (reference sequence). The CDR3 has 16 amino acids. 60 Vbeta and 13 Jbeta primers were used in PCR. Measured with immunoSEQ multiplex PCR; TCRdb has only the in-frame clones, and not every one. The sample holds some 140,000 clones, approximately 80% seen once. At the time of sampling, donors were nominally healthy, though unrecorded immune exposures were likely.

The sequence was collected from a woman aged 45-60 years in good health and CMV-seropositive. The sample consisted of PBMCs. This chain uses TRBV11-1 with TRBJ2-1, with 8 bases that match TRBD2. CDR3 in amino acids: CASSLGSGGQRNEQFF. CDR3 in DNA: TGTGCCAGCAGCTTGGGATCGGGGGGGCAACGCAATGAGCAGTTCTTC. Looking up the rest from reference TRBV11-1 and TRBJ2-1 gives the full variable domain: EAEVAQSPRYKITEKSQAVAFWCDPISGHATLYWYRQILGQGPELLVQFQDESVVDDSQLPKDRFSAERLKGVDSTLKIQPAELGDSAMYLCASSLGSGGQRNEQFFGPGTRLTVL.